This entry lists 9 T cell receptor beta chains sequenced from one sample in a study of shared clonotypes between healthy human individuals. Only in-frame clones appear in the TCRdb table, and some are missing; sequencing was by immunoSEQ multiplex PCR. Of about 2.4 million clones in the sample, 80% to 95% were seen once. Sequencing was performed on naive CD4+ T cells from PBMCs. As for subset: CD45RA+ positively selected. These receptors were obtained from a man aged 18-30 years in good health. Some clones in this sample may be carry-over from other donors' samples.

The count of this clone is one. The J gene is TRBJ2-3, the V gene TRBV29-1; D is perhaps TRBD1 (6 bases). V lost 7 bases, J lost 6 bases, and 14 bases lay in between. The CDR3 has 12 amino acids. The germline V gene has CDR1 SQVTM and CDR2 ANQGSEA. CDR3 residues: CSAHTGLDTQYF. The CDR3 region has the DNA TGCAGCGCCCATACAGGGTTGGATACGCAGTATTTT.

The chain combines TRBV28 with TRBJ1-2; 7 nucleotides line up with TRBD1. The CDR3 consists of 15 residues. V shed 6 bases and J 4 bases; nucleotides not matched to a gene: 11. In germline, CDR1 is MDHEN, CDR2 SYDVKM. The CDR3 DNA follows: TGTGCCAGCAGCCCCCGACAGGGTAAGGGCTATGGCTACACCTTC. Translated: CASSPRQGKGYGYTF.

The chain carries TRBV28 and TRBJ1-2, with D tentatively TRBD1 (5 bases). The CDR3 totals 15 residues. Germline values: CDR1 MDHEN, CDR2 SYDVKM. V lost 3 bases, J lost 4 bases, and 15 bases lay in between. Here the CDR3 reads CASSLGQGLGYGYTF. As DNA, the CDR3 is TGTGCCAGCAGTTTGGGTCAGGGCTTGGGCTATGGCTACACCTTC.

The chain uses TRBV19 and TRBJ2-5, with unresolved D. Trimming cost V 2 bases and J 7 bases, with 17 bases left between them. CDR1 is LNHDA and CDR2 is SQIVND in the germline V gene (reference sequence). The CDR3 spans 15 residues. The CDR3: CASSISGVGPGTQYF. Here the CDR3 DNA reads TGTGCCAGTAGTATATCAGGAGTAGGGCCGGGGACCCAGTACTTC.

The CDR3 loop reads CASSGPRTGGVVQYF. The CDR3 coding sequence is TGTGCCAGCAGTGGCCCAAGGACAGGGGGGGTCGTGCAGTACTTC. The rearrangement uses TRBV25-1 and TRBJ2-7, with TRBD1 identical over 10 bases. CDR1 and CDR2 (germline): MGHDK, SYGVNS. Unmatched junction bases numbered 12, after V lost 4 bases and J lost 9 bases. The CDR3 consists of 15 residues.

The chain has TRBV4-1 and TRBJ2-2; no clear D gene. This CDR3 has 17 residues. Trimming removed 5 bases at V and 4 bases at J, with 20 bases between. In germline, CDR1 is MGHRA, CDR2 YSYEKL. CDR3: CASSSDTISLTTGELFF. In DNA form, the CDR3 reads TGCGCCAGCAGCTCCGACACCATTTCCCTTACCACCGGGGAGCTGTTTTTT.

This chain links TRBV4-2 with TRBJ1-2; the D gene is possibly TRBD1 (6 bases). Trimming pared 0 bases from V and 3 bases from J, leaving 11 bases between. The CDR3 is made up of 15 amino acids. The germline CDR1 and CDR2 sequences are LGHNA and YNFKEQ. CDR3 in DNA: TGTGCCAGCAGCCAAGAGGTTGGGGGGCACTATGGCTACACCTTC. This codes for CASSQEVGGHYGYTF.

This clone turned up a few times. This chain links TRBV4-1 with TRBJ1-5; D is unclear. V lost 0 bases, J lost 5 bases, and 11 bases lay in between. CDR1 and CDR2 (germline): MGHRA, YSYEKL. The CDR3 is 15 amino acids. The CDR3 is CASSQESGVHQPQHF. In DNA, the CDR3 is TGCGCCAGCAGCCAAGAATCTGGGGTCCATCAGCCCCAGCATTTT.

The chain employs TRBV28 and TRBJ2-7; possibly TRBD1 or TRBD2 for D (5 bases each). CDR3 length equals 13 residues. V lost 6 bases and J lost 6, with 15 bases in between. Germline V CDR1 and CDR2: MDHEN, SYDVKM. CDR3 coding DNA: TGTGCCAGCAGCCCGGGACCGTTGCGCGAGCAGTACTTC. Protein sequence: CASSPGPLREQYF.